This TCR beta chain was sequenced for a study of shared clonotypes between healthy human individuals. The CDR3 covers 15 residues. Trimming at V came to 6 bases and at J to 0 bases, leaving 3 bases not matched to a gene. The V gene's germline CDR1 is MNHNS and CDR2 SASEGT. For each subset, genomic DNA was distributed in equal portions over several immunoSEQ plates. Assay: immunoSEQ multiplex PCR; the TCRdb copy retains only in-frame clones and omits some. This sample has roughly 2.6 million clones, with over 85% found just once. As regards this clone: Antigen specificity is unknown.

The study, taken as a whole, reports: Naive subsets typically showed greater estimated richness than memory subsets.

The sample was naive CD4+ T cells sorted from blood. Regarding subset: CD45RA+ positively selected. The TCR sequence derives from a man younger than 30 in good health. This rearrangement joins TRBV6-1 to TRBJ2-2, with 8 bases lining up with TRBD2. The CDR3 protein is CASSPTSANTGELFF. As DNA, the CDR3 is TGTGCCAGCAGCCCGACTAGCGCGAACACCGGGGAGCTGTTTTTT.